The present T cell receptor (beta chain) was sequenced within a study of T cells in localized non-small cell lung cancer. Repertoires were generated with immunoSEQ multiplex PCR, while TCRdb's copy carries only in-frame clones and drops some. The table includes roughly 40,000 clones, about 83% detected once. Study-level results: It remains possible that heterogeneity exists, since only one tumor region was sequenced. Researchers found a median approximately 55 of the top 100 tumor clones in adjacent lung.

V lost 7 bases and J lost 2, with 14 bases in between. The length of the CDR3 is 13 residues. Germline CDR1 is SQVTM and CDR2 is ANQGSEA. Notes on this clone: As yet, its antigen is unknown.

The TCR originated in a man aged 40 to 70 with stage II lung adenocarcinoma. This chain uses TRBV29-1 with TRBJ2-5, with D perhaps assigned TRBD1 or TRBD2 (5 bases each). The source was PBMCs, collected before any cancer treatment. This CDR3 reads CSATGTGQETQYF. The CDR3 nucleotides read TGCAGCGCCACCGGGACGGGACAAGAGACCCAGTACTTC.